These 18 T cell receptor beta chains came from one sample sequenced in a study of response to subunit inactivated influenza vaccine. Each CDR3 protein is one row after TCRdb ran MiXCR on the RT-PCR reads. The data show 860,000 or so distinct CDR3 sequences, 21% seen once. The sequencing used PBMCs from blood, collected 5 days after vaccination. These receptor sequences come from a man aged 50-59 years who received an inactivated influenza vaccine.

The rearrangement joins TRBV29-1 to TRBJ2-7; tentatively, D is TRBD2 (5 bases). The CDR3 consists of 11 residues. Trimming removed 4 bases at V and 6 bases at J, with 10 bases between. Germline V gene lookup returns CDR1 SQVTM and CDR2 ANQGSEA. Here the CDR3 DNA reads TGCAGCGTTGGGCGGAGCGGCGAGCAGTACTTC. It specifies CSVGRSGEQYF.

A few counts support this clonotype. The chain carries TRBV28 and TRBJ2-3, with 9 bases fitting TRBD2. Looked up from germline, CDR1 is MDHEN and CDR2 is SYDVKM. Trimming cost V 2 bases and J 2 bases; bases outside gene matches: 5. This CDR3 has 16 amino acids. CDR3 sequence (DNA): TGTGCCAGCAGTTTAGATTTAGCGGGGGTCACAGATACGCAGTATTTT. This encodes CASSLDLAGVTDTQYF.

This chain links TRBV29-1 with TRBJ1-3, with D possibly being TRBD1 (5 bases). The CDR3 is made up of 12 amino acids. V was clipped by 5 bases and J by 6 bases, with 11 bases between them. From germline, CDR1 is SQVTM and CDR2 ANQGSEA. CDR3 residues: CSVRQSANTIYF. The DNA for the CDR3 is TGCAGCGTTCGACAGAGCGCAAACACCATATATTTT. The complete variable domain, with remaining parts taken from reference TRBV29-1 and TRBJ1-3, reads SAVISQKPSRDICQRGTSLTIQCQVDSQVTMMFWYRQQPGQSLTLIATANQGSEATYESGFVIDKFPISRPNLTFSTLTVSNMSPEDSSIYLCSVRQSANTIYFGEGSWLTVV.

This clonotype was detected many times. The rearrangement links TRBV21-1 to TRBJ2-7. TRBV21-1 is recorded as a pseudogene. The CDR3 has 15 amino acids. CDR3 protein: CASSKAVYRSGEQYF. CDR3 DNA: TGTGCCAGCAGCAAAGCTGTATATAGGAGTGGGGAGCAGTACTTC.

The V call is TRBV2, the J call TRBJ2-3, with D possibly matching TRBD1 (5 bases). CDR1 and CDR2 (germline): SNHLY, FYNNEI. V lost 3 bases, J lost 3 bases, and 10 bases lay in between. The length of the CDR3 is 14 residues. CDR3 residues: CASSDRVGTDTQYF. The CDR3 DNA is TGTGCCAGCAGTGACAGGGTCGGGACAGATACGCAGTATTTT.

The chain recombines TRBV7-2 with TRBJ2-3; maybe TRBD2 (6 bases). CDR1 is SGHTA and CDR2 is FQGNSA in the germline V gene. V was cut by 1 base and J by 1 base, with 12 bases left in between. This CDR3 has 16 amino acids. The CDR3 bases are TGTGCCAGCAGCTTAGTCGGGACTCGACGCACAGATACGCAGTATTTT. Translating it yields CASSLVGTRRTDTQYF.

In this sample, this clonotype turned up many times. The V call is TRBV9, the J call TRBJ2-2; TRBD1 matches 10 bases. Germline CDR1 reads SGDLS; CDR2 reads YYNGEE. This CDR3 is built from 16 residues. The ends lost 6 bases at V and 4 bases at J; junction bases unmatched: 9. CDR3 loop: CASTRTGGRTTGELFF. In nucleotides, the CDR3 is TGTGCCAGCACGCGGACAGGGGGAAGAACCACCGGGGAGCTGTTTTTT.

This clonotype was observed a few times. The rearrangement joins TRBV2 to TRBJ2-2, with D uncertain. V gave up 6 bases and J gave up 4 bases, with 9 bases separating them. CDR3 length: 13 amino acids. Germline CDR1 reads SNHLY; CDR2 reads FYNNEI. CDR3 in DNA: TGTGCCAGCAGACAGTCGAGCACCGGGGAGCTGTTTTTT. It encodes CASRQSSTGELFF. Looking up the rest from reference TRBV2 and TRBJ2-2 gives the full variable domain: EPEVTQTPSHQVTQMGQEVILRCVPISNHLYFYWYRQILGQKVEFLVSFYNNEISEKSEIFDDQFSVERPDGSNFTLKIRSTKLEDSAMYFCASRQSSTGELFFGEGSRLTVL.

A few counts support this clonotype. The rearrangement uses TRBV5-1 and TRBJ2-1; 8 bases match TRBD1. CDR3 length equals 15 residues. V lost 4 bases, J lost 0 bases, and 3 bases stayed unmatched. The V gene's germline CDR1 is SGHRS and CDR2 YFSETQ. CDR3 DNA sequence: TGCGCCAGCAGCGGACAGGGAGCCTCCTACAATGAGCAGTTCTTC. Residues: CASSGQGASYNEQFF. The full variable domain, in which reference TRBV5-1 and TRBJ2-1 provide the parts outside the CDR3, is KAGVTQTPRYLIKTRGQQVTLSCSPISGHRSVSWYQQTPGQGLQFLFEYFSETQRNKGNFPGRFSGRQFSNSRSEMNVSTLELGDSALYLCASSGQGASYNEQFFGPGTRLTVL.

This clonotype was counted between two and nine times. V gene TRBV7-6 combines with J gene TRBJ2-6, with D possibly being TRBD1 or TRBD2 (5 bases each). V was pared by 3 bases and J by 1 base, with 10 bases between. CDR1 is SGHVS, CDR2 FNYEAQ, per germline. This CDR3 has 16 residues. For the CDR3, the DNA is TGTGCCAGCAGCTTTGGGACGGAATCTGGGGCCAACGTCCTGACTTTC. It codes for CASSFGTESGANVLTF.

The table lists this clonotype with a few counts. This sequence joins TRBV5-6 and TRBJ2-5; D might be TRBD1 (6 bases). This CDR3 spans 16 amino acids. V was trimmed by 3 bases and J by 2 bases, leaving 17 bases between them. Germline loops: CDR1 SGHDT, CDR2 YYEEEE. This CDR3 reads CASSSGTGQSQETQYF. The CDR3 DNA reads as TGTGCCAGCAGCTCGGGAACTGGACAGTCACAAGAGACCCAGTACTTC. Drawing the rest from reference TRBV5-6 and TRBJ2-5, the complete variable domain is DAGVTQSPTHLIKTRGQQVTLRCSPKSGHDTVSWYQQALGQGPQFIFQYYEEEERQRGNFPDRFSGHQFPNYSSELNVNALLLGDSALYLCASSSGTGQSQETQYFGPGTRLLVL.

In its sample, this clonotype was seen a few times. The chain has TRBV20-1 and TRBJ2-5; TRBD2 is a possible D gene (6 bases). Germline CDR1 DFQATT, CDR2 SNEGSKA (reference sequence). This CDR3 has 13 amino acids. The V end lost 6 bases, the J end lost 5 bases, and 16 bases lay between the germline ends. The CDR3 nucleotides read TGCAGTGCGGGGCGGGACTCAGGGGAGACCCAGTACTTC. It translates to CSAGRDSGETQYF.

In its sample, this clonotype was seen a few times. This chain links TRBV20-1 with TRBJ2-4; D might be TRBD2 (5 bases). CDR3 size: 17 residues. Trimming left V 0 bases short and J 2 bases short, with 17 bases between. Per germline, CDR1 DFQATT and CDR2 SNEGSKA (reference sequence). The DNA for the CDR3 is TGCAGTGCTAGAGATGCGACTACGTTATGGCCCAAAAACATTCAGTACTTC. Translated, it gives CSARDATTLWPKNIQYF.

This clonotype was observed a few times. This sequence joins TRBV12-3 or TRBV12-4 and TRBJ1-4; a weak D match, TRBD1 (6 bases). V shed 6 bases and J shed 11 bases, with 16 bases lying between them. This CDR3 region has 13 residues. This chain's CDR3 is CASRRRNQGKLFF. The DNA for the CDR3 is TGTGCCAGCAGACGCCGGAACCAGGGGAAACTGTTTTTT.

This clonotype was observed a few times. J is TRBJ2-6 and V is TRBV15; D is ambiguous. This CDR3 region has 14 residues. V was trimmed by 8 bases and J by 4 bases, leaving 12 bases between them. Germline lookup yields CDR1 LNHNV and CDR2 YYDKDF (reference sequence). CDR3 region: CATAWELGANVLTF. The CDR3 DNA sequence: TGTGCCACCGCCTGGGAATTGGGGGCCAACGTCCTGACTTTC. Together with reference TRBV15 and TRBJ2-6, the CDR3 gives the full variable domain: DAMVIQNPRYQVTQFGKPVTLSCSQTLNHNVMYWYQQKSSQAPKLLFHYYDKDFNNEADTPDNFQSRRPNTSFCFLDIRSPGLGDTAMYLCATAWELGANVLTFGAGSRLTVL.

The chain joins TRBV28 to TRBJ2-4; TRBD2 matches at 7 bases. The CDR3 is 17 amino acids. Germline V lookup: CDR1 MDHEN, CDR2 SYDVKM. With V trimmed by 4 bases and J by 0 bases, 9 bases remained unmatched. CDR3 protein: CASSSFLAVLAKNIQYF. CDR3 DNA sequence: TGTGCCAGCAGTTCGTTTCTAGCGGTATTAGCCAAAAACATTCAGTACTTC.

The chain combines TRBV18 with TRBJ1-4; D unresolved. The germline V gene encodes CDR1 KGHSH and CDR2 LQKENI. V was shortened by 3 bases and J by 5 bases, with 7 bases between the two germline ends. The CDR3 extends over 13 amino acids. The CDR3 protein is CASSPQRNEKLFF. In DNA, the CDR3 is TGTGCCAGCTCACCGCAGCGGAATGAAAAACTGTTTTTT.

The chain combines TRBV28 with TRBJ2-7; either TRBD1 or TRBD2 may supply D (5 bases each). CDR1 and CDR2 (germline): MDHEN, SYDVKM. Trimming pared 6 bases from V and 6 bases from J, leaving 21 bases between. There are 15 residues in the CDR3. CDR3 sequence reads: CASRLPRGTIGEQYF. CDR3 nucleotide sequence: TGTGCCAGCAGACTACCGAGAGGGACCATAGGCGAGCAGTACTTC.